This is a list of T cell receptor beta chains from one sample in a study of cytomegalovirus exposure and HLA in healthy donors. The method was immunoSEQ multiplex PCR; TCRdb's version includes in-frame clones alone and lacks a portion of them. The sample contains about 250,000 clones, roughly two thirds of which appear only once. The sample taken for sequencing was PBMCs. These receptors were taken from a female donor in good health and CMV-seronegative. The CDR3 runs from the conserved cysteine through the conserved F or W. Fields, in order: V gene, J gene, CDR3 protein.

TRBV5-1,TRBJ2-1,CASSYSGSGNEQFF
TRBV5-1,TRBJ2-6,CASSLEAGSGANVLTF
TRBV6-1,TRBJ1-2,CASSEVRGEKYGYTF
TRBV28,TRBJ2-3,CASSSLRGLDTDTQYF
TRBV5-1,TRBJ2-5,CASSPDRVGETQYF
TRBV10-3,TRBJ2-1,CAISESLREAYNEQFF
TRBV28,TRBJ1-2,CASSLYGRGYGYTF
TRBV12-5,TRBJ1-6,CASGMGQGNSPLHF
TRBV25-1,TRBJ1-1,CASSEWAGLNTEAFF
TRBV7-6,TRBJ2-4,CASSLAPGNIQYF
TRBV18,TRBJ1-4,CASSPDYAQLFF
TRBV10-2,TRBJ2-7,CASSAGTFTYEQYF
TRBV7-2,NA,CASSLDGIYEQYF
TRBV27,TRBJ1-4,CASSLGQGTNEKLFF
TRBV5-6,TRBJ2-1,CASSLADRYNEQFF
TRBV5-4,TRBJ2-7,CASSLPDAGKNEQYF
TRBV19,TRBJ2-7,CASSSRRDSSSYEQYF
TRBV25-1,TRBJ2-2,CASTASPNTGELFF
TRBV10-3,TRBJ2-1,CATLEASGSIEQFF
TRBV19,TRBJ1-1,CASSIDYPVRVSEAFF
TRBV9,TRBJ1-4,CASSVVPGSEKLFF
TRBV6-6,TRBJ2-7,CASTSLREGNEQYF
TRBV7-3,TRBJ2-7,CASSLQVPYEQYF
TRBV5-1,TRBJ2-1,CASSLSGLPPFF
TRBV5-1,TRBJ2-5,CASRGLAGTQETQYF
TRBV2,TRBJ1-2,CASSEWGTGNYGYTF
TRBV27,TRBJ2-5,CASGSTGTGAQETQYF
TRBV7-6,TRBJ2-1,CASSLGSSSYNEQFF
TRBV5-1,TRBJ2-7,CASSLRSTSGVSYEQYF
TRBV28,TRBJ1-5,CASNKRGQPQHF
TRBV5-1,TRBJ2-7,CASSLHGPGNEQYF
TRBV5-4,TRBJ2-5,CASSSRSGTGKEQYF
TRBV6-1,TRBJ2-7,CASSELASGRGSSYEQYF
TRBV28,TRBJ2-2,CASRTTGELFF
TRBV14,TRBJ2-1,CASSQDVRSLHEQFF
TRBV5-4,TRBJ2-2,CASSSRTRLGFTGELFF
TRBV9,TRBJ2-3,CASSPRGGGLPRDTQYF
TRBV18,TRBJ1-2,CASSPTTGGGNYGYTF
TRBV15,TRBJ2-1,CATRSTGQGGRPVYNEQFF
TRBV2,TRBJ2-7,CASSEARGGPYEQYF
TRBV2,TRBJ2-7,CASSGTGPYEQYF
TRBV5-1,TRBJ2-7,CASSSQGTPYEQYF
TRBV10-3,TRBJ2-7,CAIRGTGDHEQYF
TRBV5-1,TRBJ2-3,CASSQSGTGDTQYF
TRBV29-1,TRBJ2-7,CSASTGSPYEQYF
TRBV10-3,TRBJ2-1,CAISEEGAQQFF
TRBV5-1,TRBJ1-2,CASTRTGADGYTF
TRBV7-7,TRBJ2-7,CALTGRDAYEQYF
TRBV6-4,TRBJ2-3,CASSRDSGVTDTQYF
TRBV15,TRBJ2-7,CATSRDPGTGSYEQYF
TRBV6-5,TRBJ1-1,CASSYYLGVTEAFF